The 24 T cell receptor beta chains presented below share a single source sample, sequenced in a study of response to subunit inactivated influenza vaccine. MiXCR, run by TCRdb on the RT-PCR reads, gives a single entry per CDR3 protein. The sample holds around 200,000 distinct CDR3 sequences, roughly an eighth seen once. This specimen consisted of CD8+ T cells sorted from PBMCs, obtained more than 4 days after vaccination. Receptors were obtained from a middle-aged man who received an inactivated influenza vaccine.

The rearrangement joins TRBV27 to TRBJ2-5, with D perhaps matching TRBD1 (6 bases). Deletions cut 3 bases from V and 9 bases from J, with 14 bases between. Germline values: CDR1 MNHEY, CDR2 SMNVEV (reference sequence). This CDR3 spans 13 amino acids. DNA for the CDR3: TGTGCCAGCAGTTTTGGGACATCTGGGGCCCAGTACTTC. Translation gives CASSFGTSGAQYF.

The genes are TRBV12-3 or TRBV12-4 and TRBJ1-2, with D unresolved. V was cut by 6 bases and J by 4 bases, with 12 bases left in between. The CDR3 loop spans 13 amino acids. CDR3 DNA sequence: TGTGCCAGCAGCCCAGTAGGGTTCTATGGCTACACCTTC. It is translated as CASSPVGFYGYTF.

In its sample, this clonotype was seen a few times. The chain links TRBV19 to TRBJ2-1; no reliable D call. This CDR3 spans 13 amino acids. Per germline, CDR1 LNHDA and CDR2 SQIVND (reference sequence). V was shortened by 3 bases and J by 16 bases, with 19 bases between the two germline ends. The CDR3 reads CASSISSYNERFF. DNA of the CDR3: TGTGCCAGTAGTATTTCAAGCTACAATGAGCGTTTCTTC. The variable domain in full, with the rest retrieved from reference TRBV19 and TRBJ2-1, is DGGITQSPKYLFRKEGQNVTLSCEQNLNHDAMYWYRQDPGQGLRLIYYSQIVNDFQKGDIAEGYSVSREKKESFPLTVTSAQKNPTAFYLCASSISSYNERFFGPGTRLTVL.

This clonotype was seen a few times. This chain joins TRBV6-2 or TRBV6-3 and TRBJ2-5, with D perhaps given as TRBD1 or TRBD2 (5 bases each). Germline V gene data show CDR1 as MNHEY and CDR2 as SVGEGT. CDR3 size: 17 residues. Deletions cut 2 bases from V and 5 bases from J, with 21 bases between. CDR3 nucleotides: TGTGCCAGCAGTTACGACAACTTAGTAGGGACCCGGGAGACCCAGTACTTC. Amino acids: CASSYDNLVGTRETQYF.

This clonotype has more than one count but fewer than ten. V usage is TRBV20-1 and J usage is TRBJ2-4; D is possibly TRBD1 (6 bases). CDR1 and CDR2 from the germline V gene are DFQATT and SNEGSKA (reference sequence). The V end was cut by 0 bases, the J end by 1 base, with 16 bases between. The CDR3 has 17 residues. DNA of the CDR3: TGCAGTGCTAGAGATAAGAGGGACACCTCGGCCAAAAACATTCAGTACTTC. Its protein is CSARDKRDTSAKNIQYF.

For the CDR3, the DNA is TGTGCCAGCAGCTTTAGCGGGAACGAGCAGTACTTC. Translation: CASSFSGNEQYF. The chain uses TRBV7-9 and TRBJ2-7; 8 nucleotides agree with TRBD2. J was trimmed by 5 bases and V by 3 bases; bases with no gene match: 0. Germline V gives CDR1 SEHNR, CDR2 FQNEAQ (reference sequence). This CDR3 contains 12 residues.

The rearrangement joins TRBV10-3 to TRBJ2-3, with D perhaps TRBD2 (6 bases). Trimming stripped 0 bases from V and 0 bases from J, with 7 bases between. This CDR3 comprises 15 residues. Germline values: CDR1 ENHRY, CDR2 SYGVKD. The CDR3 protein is CAISESLASTDTQYF. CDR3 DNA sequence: TGTGCCATCAGTGAGTCACTAGCTAGCACAGATACGCAGTATTTT.

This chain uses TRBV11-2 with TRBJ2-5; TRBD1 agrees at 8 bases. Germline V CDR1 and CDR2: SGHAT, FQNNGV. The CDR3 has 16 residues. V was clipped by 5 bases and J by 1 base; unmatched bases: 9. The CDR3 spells CASSPGSGGFQETQYF. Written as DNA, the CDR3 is TGTGCCAGCAGCCCTGGGTCAGGGGGCTTCCAAGAGACCCAGTACTTC.

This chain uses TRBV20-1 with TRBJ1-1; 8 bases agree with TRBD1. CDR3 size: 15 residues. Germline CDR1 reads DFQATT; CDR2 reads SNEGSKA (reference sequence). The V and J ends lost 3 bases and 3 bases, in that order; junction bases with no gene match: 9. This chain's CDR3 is CSARDTGGPHTEAFF. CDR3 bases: TGCAGTGCTAGGGACACAGGGGGGCCTCACACTGAAGCTTTCTTT.

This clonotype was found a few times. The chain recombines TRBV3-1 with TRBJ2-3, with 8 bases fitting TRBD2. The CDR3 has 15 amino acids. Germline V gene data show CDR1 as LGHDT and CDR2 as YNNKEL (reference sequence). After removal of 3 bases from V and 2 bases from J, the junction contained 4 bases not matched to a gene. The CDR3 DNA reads TGTGCCAGCAGCCAGGTAGCGGGGCACACAGATACGCAGTATTTT. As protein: CASSQVAGHTDTQYF.

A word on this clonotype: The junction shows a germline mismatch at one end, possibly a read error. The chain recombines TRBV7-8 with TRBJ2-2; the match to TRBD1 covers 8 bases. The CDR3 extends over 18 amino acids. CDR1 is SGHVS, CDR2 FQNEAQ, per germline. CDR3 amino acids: CASSSTWVRTGHTGGLFF. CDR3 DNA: TGTGCCAGCAGCTCGACCTGGGTCCGGACAGGGCATACCGGGGGGCTGTTTTTT. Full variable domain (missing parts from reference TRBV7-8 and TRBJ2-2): GAGVSQSPRYKVAKRGQDVALRCDPISGHVSLFWYQQALGQGPEFLTYFQNEAQLDKSGLPSDRFFAERPEGSVSTLKIQRTQQEDSAVYLCASSSTWVRTGHTGGLFFGEGSRLTVL.

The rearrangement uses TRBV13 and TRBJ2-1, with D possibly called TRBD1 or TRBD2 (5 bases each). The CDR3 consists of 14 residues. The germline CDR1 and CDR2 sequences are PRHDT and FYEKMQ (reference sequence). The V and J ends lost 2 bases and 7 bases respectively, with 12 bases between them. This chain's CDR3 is CASSLQGVGNEQFF. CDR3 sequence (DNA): TGTGCCAGCAGCTTACAGGGAGTTGGAAATGAGCAGTTCTTC.

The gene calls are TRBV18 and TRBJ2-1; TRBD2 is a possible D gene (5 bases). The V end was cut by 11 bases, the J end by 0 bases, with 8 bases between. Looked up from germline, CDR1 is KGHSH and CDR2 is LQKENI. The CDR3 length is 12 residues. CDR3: CAGGSSYNEQFF. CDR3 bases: TGTGCCGGAGGAAGCTCCTACAATGAGCAGTTCTTC.

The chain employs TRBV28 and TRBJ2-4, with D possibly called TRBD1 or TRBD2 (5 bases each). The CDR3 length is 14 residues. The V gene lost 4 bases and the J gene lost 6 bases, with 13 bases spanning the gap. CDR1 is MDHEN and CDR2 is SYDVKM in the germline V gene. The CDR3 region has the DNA TGTGCCAGCAGTTGGGGACCCCAACGAAACATTCAGTACTTC. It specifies CASSWGPQRNIQYF. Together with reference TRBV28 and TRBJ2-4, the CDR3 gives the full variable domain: DVKVTQSSRYLVKRTGEKVFLECVQDMDHENMFWYRQDPGLGLRLIYFSYDVKMKEKGDIPEGYSVSREKKERFSLILESASTNQTSMYLCASSWGPQRNIQYFGAGTRLSVL.

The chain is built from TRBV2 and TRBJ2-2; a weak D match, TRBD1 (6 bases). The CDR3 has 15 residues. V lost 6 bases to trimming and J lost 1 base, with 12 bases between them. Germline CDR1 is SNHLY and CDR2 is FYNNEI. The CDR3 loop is CASRNNRENTGELFF. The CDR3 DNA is TGTGCCAGCAGAAACAACAGGGAGAACACCGGGGAGCTGTTTTTT.

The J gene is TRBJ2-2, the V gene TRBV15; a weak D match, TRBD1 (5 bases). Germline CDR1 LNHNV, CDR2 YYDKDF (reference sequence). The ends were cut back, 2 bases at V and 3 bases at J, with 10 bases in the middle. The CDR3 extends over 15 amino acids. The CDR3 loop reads CATSRRQQYTGELFF. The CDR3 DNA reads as TGTGCCACCAGCAGACGACAGCAGTACACCGGGGAGCTGTTTTTT. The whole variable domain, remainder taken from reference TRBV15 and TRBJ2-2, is DAMVIQNPRYQVTQFGKPVTLSCSQTLNHNVMYWYQQKSSQAPKLLFHYYDKDFNNEADTPDNFQSRRPNTSFCFLDIRSPGLGDTAMYLCATSRRQQYTGELFFGEGSRLTVL.

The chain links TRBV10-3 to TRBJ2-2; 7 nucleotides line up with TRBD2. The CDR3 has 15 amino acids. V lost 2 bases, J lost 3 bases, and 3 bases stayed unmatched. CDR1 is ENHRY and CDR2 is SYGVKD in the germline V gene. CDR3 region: CAISEGTKDTGELFF. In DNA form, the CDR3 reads TGTGCCATCAGTGAGGGGACTAAAGACACCGGGGAGCTGTTTTTT.

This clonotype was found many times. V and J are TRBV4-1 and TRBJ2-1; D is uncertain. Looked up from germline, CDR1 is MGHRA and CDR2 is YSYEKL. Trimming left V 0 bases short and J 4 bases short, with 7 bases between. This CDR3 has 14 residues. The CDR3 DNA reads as TGCGCCAGCAGCCAAGAGCCACTTTACAATGAGCAGTTCTTC. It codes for CASSQEPLYNEQFF.

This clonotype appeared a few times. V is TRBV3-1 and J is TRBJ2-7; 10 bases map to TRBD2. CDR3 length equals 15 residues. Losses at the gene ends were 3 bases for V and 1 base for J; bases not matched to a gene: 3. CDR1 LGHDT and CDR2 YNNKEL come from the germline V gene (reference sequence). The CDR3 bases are TGTGCCAGCAGCCAGGGACTAGCGAGATCCTACGAGCAGTACTTC. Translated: CASSQGLARSYEQYF.

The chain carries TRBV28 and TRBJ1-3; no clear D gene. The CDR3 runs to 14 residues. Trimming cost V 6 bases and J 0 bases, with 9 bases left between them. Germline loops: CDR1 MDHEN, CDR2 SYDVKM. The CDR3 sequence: CASREIVSGNTIYF. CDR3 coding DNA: TGTGCCAGCAGAGAGATAGTCTCTGGAAACACCATATATTTT.

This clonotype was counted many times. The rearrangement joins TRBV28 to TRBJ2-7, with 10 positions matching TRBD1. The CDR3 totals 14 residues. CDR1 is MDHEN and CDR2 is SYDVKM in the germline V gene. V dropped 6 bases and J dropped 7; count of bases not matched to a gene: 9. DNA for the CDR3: TGTGCCAGCAGCAGTTGGACAGGGGGGGGGGAGCAGTACTTC. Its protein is CASSSWTGGGEQYF. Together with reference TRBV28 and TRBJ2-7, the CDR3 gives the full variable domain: DVKVTQSSRYLVKRTGEKVFLECVQDMDHENMFWYRQDPGLGLRLIYFSYDVKMKEKGDIPEGYSVSREKKERFSLILESASTNQTSMYLCASSSWTGGGEQYFGPGTRLTVT.

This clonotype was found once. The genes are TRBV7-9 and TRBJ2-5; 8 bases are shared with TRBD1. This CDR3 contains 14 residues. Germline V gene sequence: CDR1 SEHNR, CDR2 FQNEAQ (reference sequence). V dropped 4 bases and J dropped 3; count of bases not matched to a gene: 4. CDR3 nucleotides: TGTGCCAGCAGCTACCCGACAGGGGAAGAGACCCAGTACTTC. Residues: CASSYPTGEETQYF.

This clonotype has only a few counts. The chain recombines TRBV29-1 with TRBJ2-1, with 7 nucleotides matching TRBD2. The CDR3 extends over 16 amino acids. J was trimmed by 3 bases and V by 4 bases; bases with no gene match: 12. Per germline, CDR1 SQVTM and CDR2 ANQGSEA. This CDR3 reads CSVVGDLAENYNEQFF. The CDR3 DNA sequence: TGCAGCGTTGTAGGGGATCTAGCGGAAAACTACAATGAGCAGTTCTTC.

In DNA form, the CDR3 reads TGTGCCAGCAGCACAACAGGGGATCCCTACAATGAGCAGTTCTTC. Its translation: CASSTTGDPYNEQFF. V gene TRBV7-9 combines with J gene TRBJ2-1; the match to TRBD1 covers 7 bases. The CDR3 runs to 15 residues. J was trimmed by 2 bases and V by 5 bases; bases with no gene match: 6. Germline values: CDR1 SEHNR, CDR2 FQNEAQ (reference sequence).